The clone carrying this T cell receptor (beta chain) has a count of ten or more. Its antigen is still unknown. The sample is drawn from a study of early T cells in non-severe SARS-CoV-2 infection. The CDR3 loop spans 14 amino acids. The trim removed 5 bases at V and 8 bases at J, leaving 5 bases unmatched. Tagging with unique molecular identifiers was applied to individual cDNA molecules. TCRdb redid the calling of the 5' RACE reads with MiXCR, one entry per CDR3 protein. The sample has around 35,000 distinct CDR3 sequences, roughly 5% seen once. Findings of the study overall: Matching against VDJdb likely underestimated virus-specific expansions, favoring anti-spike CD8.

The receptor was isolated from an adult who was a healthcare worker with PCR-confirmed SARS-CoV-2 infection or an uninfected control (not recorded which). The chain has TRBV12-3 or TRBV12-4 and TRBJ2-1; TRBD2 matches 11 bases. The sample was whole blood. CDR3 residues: CASSARLAGHEQFF. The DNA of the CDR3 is TGTGCCAGCAGTGCACGACTAGCGGGGCATGAGCAGTTCTTC.